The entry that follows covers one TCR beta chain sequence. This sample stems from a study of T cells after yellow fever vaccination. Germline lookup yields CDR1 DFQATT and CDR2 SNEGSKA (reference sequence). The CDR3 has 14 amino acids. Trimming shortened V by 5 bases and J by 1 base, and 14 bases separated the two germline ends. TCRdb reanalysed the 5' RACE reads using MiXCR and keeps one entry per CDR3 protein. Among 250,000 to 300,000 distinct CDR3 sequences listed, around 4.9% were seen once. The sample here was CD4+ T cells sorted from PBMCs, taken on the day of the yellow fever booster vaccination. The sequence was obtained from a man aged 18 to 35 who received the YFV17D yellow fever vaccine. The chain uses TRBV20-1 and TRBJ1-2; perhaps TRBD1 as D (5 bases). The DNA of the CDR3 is TGCAGTGCTCTCCCCCCAGGGCTTAACTATGGCTACACCTTC. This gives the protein CSALPPGLNYGYTF.